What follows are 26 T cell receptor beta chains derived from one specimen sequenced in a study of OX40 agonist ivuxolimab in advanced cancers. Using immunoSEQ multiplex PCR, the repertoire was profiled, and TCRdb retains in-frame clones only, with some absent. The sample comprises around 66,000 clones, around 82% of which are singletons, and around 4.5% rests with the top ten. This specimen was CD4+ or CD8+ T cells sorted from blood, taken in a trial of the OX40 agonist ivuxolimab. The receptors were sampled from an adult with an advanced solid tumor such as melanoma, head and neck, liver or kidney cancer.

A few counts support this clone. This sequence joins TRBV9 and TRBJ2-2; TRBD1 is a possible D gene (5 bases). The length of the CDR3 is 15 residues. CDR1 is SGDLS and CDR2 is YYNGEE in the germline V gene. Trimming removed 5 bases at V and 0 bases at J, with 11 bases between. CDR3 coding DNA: TGTGCCAGCAGTGTTGACAGCTCGAACACCGGGGAGCTGTTTTTT. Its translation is CASSVDSSNTGELFF.

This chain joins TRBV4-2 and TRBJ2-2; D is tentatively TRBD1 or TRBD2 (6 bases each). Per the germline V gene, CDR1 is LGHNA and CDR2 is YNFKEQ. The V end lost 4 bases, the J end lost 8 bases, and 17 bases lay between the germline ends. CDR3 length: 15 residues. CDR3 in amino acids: CASSRGDNLLGELFF. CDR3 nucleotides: TGTGCCAGCAGCCGCGGGGACAATTTGCTGGGGGAGCTGTTTTTT.

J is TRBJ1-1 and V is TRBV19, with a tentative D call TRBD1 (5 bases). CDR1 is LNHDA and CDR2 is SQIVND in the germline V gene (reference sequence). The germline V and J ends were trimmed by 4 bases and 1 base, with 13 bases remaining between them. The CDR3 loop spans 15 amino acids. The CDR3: CASSTAGTANTEAFF. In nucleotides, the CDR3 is TGTGCCAGTAGTACCGCCGGGACCGCGAACACTGAAGCTTTCTTT.

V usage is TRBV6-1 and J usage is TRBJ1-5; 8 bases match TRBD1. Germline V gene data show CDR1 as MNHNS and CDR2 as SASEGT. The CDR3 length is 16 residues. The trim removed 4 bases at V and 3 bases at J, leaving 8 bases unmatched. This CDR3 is CASSGLRQGHNQPQHF. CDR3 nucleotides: TGTGCCAGCAGTGGTTTGCGACAGGGGCACAATCAGCCCCAGCATTTT.

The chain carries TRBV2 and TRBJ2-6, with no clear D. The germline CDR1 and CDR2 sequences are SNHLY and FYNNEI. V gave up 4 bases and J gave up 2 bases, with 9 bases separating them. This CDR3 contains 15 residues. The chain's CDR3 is CASSGSVPGANVLTF. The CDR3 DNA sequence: TGTGCCAGCAGTGGTTCAGTACCTGGGGCCAACGTCCTGACTTTC.

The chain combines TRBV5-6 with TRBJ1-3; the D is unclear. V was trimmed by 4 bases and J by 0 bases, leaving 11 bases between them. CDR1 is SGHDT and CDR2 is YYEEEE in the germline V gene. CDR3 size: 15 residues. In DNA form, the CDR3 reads TGTGCCAGCAGCCCCCCGCGGTCCTCTGGAAACACCATATATTTT. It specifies CASSPPRSSGNTIYF.

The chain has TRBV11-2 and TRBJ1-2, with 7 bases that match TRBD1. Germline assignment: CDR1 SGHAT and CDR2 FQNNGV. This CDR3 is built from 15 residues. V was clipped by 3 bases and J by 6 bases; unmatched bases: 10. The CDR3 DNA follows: TGTGCCAGCAGCTTTCTAAGGGGGGACAGAGATGGCTACACCTTC. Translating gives CASSFLRGDRDGYTF.

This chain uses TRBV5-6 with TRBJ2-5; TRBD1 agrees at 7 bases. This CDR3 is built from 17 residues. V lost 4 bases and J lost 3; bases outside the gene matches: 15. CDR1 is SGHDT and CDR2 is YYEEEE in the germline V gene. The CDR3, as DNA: TGTGCCAGCAGCCAGGGAATAGGGGGCGGACCCAAAGAGACCCAGTACTTC. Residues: CASSQGIGGGPKETQYF.

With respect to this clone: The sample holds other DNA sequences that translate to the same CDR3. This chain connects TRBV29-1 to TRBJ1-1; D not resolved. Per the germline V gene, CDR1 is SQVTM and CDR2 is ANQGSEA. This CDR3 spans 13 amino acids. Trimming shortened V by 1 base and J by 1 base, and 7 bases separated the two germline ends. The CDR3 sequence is CSVEVSPNTEAFF. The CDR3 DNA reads TGCAGCGTTGAAGTATCTCCGAACACTGAAGCTTTCTTT.

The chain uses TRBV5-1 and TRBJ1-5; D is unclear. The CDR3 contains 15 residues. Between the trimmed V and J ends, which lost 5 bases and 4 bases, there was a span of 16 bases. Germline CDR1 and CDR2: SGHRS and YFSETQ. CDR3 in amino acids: CASRLDGRGNQPQHF. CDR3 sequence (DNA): TGCGCCAGCAGACTTGACGGGAGAGGGAATCAGCCCCAGCATTTT. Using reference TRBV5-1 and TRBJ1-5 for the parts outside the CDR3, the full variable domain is KAGVTQTPRYLIKTRGQQVTLSCSPISGHRSVSWYQQTPGQGLQFLFEYFSETQRNKGNFPGRFSGRQFSNSRSEMNVSTLELGDSALYLCASRLDGRGNQPQHFGDGTRLSIL.

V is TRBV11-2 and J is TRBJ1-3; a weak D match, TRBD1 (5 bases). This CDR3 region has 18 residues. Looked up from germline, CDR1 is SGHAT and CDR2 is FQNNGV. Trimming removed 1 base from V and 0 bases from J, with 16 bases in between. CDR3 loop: CASSLAPSWGSSGNTIYF. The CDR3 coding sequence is TGTGCCAGCAGCTTAGCCCCATCGTGGGGGAGCTCTGGAAACACCATATATTTT.

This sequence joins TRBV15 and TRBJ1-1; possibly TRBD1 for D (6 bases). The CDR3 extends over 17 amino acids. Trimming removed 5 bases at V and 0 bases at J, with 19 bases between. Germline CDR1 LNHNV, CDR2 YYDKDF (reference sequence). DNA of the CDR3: TGTGCCACCAGCCCCCGGGCCTGGACAGAGTTGAACACTGAAGCTTTCTTT. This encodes CATSPRAWTELNTEAFF. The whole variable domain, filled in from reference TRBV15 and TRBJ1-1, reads DAMVIQNPRYQVTQFGKPVTLSCSQTLNHNVMYWYQQKSSQAPKLLFHYYDKDFNNEADTPDNFQSRRPNTSFCFLDIRSPGLGDTAMYLCATSPRAWTELNTEAFFGQGTRLTVV.

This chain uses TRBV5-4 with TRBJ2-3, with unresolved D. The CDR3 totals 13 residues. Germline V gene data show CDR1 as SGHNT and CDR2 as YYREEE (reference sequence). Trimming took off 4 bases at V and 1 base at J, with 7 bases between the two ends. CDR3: CASSPGGTDTQYF. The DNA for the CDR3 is TGTGCCAGCAGCCCCGGAGGCACAGATACGCAGTATTTT. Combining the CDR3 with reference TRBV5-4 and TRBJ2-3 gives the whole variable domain ETGVTQSPTHLIKTRGQQVTLRCSSQSGHNTVSWYQQALGQGPQFIFQYYREEENGRGNFPPRFSGLQFPNYSSELNVNALELDDSALYLCASSPGGTDTQYFGPGTRLTVL.

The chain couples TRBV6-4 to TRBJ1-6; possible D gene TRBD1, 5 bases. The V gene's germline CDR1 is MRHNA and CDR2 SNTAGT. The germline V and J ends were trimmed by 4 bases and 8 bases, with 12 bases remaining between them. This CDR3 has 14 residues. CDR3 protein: CASSVGDRDSPLHF. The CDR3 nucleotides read TGTGCCAGCAGTGTAGGGGATCGTGATTCACCCCTCCACTTT.

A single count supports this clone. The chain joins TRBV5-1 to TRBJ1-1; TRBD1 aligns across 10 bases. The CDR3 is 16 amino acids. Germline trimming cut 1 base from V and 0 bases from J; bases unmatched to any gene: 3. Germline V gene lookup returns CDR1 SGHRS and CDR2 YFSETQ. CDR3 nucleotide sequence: TGCGCCAGCAGCTTGTCGGGACAGGGGATGAACACTGAAGCTTTCTTT. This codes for CASSLSGQGMNTEAFF.

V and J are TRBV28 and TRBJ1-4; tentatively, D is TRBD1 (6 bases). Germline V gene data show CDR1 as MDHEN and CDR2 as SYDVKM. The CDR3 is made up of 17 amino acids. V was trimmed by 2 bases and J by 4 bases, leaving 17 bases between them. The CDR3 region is CASSLTRGQGLNEKLFF. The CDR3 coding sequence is TGTGCCAGCAGTTTAACCAGGGGTCAGGGCCTTAATGAAAAACTGTTTTTT.

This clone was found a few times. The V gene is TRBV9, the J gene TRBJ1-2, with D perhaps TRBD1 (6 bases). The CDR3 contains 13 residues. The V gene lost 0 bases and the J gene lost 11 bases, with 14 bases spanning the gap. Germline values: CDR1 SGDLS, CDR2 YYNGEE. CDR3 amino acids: CASSVAGTTSYTF. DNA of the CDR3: TGTGCCAGCAGCGTAGCTGGGACAACAAGTTACACCTTC.

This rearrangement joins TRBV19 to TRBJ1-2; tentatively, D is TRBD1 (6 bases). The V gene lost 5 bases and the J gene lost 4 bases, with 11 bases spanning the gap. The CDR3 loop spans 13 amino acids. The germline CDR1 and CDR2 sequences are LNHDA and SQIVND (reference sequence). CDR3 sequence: CASSWGPTYGYTF. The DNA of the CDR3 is TGTGCCAGTAGTTGGGGGCCTACCTATGGCTACACCTTC. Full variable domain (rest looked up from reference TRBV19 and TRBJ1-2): DGGITQSPKYLFRKEGQNVTLSCEQNLNHDAMYWYRQDPGQGLRLIYYSQIVNDFQKGDIAEGYSVSREKKESFPLTVTSAQKNPTAFYLCASSWGPTYGYTFGSGTRLTVV.

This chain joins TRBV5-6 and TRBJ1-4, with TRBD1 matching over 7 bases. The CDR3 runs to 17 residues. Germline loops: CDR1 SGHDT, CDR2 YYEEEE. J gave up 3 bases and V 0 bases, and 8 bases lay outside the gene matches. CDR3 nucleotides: TGTGCCAGCAGCTTGGGTTCGACAGGGAGGGCTAATGAAAAACTGTTTTTT. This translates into CASSLGSTGRANEKLFF.

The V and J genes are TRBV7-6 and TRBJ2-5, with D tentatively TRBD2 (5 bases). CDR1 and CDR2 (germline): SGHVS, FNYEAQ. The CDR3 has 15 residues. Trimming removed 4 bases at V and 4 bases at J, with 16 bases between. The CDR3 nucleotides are TGTGCCAGCAGCTCACTAGTCTCCCCCCCAGAGACCCAGTACTTC. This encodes CASSSLVSPPETQYF.

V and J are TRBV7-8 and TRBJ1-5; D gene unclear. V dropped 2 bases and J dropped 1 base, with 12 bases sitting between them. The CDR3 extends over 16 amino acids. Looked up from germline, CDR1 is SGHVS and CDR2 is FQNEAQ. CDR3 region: CASSLLSGPSNQPQHF. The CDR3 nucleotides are TGTGCCAGCAGCTTATTGTCAGGACCCAGCAATCAGCCCCAGCATTTT.

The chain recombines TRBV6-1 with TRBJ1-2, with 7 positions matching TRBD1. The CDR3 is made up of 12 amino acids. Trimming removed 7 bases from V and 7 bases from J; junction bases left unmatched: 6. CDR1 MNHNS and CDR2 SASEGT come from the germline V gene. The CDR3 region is CASNDRVGGYTF. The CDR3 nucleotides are TGTGCCAGCAACGACAGGGTTGGTGGCTACACCTTC.

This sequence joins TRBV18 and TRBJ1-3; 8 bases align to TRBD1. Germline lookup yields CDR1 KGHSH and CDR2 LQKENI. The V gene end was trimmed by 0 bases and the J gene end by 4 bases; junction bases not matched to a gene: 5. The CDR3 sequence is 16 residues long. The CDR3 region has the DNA TGTGCCAGCTCACCACCGGGACAGGCTACAGGAAACACCATATATTTT. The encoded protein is CASSPPGQATGNTIYF.

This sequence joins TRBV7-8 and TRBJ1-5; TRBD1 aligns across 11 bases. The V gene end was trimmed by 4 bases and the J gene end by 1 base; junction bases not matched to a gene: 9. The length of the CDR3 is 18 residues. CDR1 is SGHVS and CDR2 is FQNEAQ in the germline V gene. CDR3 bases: TGTGCCAGCAGCTCCAGGACAGGGGGCTTTTTAAGCAATCAGCCCCAGCATTTT. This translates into CASSSRTGGFLSNQPQHF. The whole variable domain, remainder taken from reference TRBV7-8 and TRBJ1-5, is GAGVSQSPRYKVAKRGQDVALRCDPISGHVSLFWYQQALGQGPEFLTYFQNEAQLDKSGLPSDRFFAERPEGSVSTLKIQRTQQEDSAVYLCASSSRTGGFLSNQPQHFGDGTRLSIL.

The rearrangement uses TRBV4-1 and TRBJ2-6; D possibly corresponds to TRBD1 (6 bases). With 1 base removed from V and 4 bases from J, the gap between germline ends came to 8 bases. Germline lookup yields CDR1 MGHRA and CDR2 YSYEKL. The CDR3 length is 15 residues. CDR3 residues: CASSQGGHGANVLTF. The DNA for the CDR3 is TGCGCCAGCAGCCAAGGGGGGCACGGGGCCAACGTCCTGACTTTC.

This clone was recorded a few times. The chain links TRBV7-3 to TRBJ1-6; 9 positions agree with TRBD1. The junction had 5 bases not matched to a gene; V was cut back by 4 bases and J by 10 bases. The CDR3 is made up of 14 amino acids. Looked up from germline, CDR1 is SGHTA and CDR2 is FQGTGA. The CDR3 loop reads CASSSGQGISPLHF. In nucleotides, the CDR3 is TGTGCCAGCAGCTCCGGACAGGGGATCTCACCCCTCCACTTT. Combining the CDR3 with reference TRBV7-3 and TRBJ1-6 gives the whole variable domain GAGVSQTPSNKVTEKGKYVELRCDPISGHTALYWYRQSLGQGPEFLIYFQGTGAADDSGLPNDRFFAVRPEGSVSTLKIQRTERGDSAVYLCASSSGQGISPLHFGNGTRLTVT.